A selection of T cell receptor beta chains follows, all from one sample in a study of regulatory T cells in long-lasting Graves disease. TCRdb processed the multiplex PCR reads anew with MiXCR; each CDR3 protein has one entry. The sample has 600,000 to 800,000 distinct CDR3 sequences, about 32% seen once; the top ten hold around 40%. The sample was peripheral blood mononuclear cells (PBMCs), taken when the disease was refractory, from a patient treated with antithyroid drugs. These receptors originate from a female donor with Graves disease. The CDR3 runs from the conserved cysteine through the conserved F or W. The order of the fields is V gene, J gene, clone size, CDR3 protein. A row's size may be missing; if present it is once, few, many or a size class.

TRBV7-9,TRBJ2-5,-,CASEVWGAGMGTQYF
TRBV5-1,TRBJ1-2,-,CASSLGAMTAVYGYTF
TRBV19,TRBJ1-6,few,CASSTNRGNSPLHF
TRBV30,TRBJ2-5,few,CAWRGVGVSQYF
TRBV6-1,TRBJ2-7,few,CASSDPGTQYF
TRBV2,TRBJ2-5,many,CASRVRETQYF
TRBV28,TRBJ1-5,-,CASSLRRSPTAGQPQHF
TRBV4-1,TRBJ2-7,-,CASSQRSSKDYEQYF
TRBV6-1,TRBJ1-5,many,CASQGITSNQPQHF
TRBV28,TRBJ1-2,few,CASSLLDPCGYTF
TRBV6-2/TRBV6-3,TRBJ1-5,few,CASSYLQVNQPQHF
TRBV7-9,TRBJ1-2,-,CASSLTGSSYGYTF
TRBV7-9,TRBJ2-7,few,CASSPQGAGIDEQYF
TRBV7-9,TRBJ2-7,many,CASSAGQGHDEQYF
TRBV12-3/TRBV12-4,TRBJ1-4,-,CASSKETGGMEKLFF
TRBV2,TRBJ1-5,few,CASSHPTTGNWRNQPQHF
TRBV27,TRBJ1-2,few,CASSLLGSPGYTF
TRBV6-1,TRBJ1-6,-,CASTPEGPLGSPPHF
TRBV5-4,TRBJ1-5,-,CASSLKGLNQPQHF
TRBV5-6,TRBJ1-5,many,CASSLSQVHRGNDQPQHF
TRBV6-9,TRBJ2-2,-,CASSYLLAETNTGELFF
TRBV28,TRBJ1-1,many,CASRLQQALNTEAFF
TRBV9,TRBJ1-2,-,CASSGQLRDHGYTF
TRBV11-2,TRBJ1-1,many,CASSEGQRSTEAFF
TRBV3-1,TRBJ2-5,many,CASSLRTGSYQETQYF
TRBV24-1,TRBJ2-1,-,CATSDPGTGGHNEQFF